What follows are 21 T cell receptor beta chains derived from one specimen sequenced in a study of Ad26.COV2.S vaccination and SARS-CoV-2 variants (dated by TCRdb to the early 2020s). In the paper's terms, the treatment or condition label means: some 20 received Ad26.COV2.S at low or high dose, single or two shots; roughly five received placebo; per-sample allocation not given. Repertoires of vaccine and placebo recipients were sequenced from samples collected on day 63 after the first injection. To prepare the library, the immunoSEQ multiplex PCR assay was applied. This is the immuneACCESS table as TCRdb keeps it, with only in-frame sequences that have V and J called. A part of the clones is gone; compared with another copy, unresolved V genes explain less than half, and the rest is unexplained. Present in this sample are about 480,000 clones, around nine tenths of which were seen just once. Together, the top ten hold roughly 12% of the sample.

Sequenced material: peripheral blood, taken in a trial of Ad26.COV2.S vaccine versus placebo. Receptors were obtained from a person between 18 and 65 years old who received the Ad26.COV2.S COVID-19 vaccine or a placebo.

This clone was picked up many times. The chain joins TRBV24-1 to TRBJ2-3; D uncertain. This CDR3 is 13 amino acids long. V lost 7 bases and J lost 5, with 12 bases in between. The germline CDR1 and CDR2 sequences are KGHDR and SFDVKD. CDR3 amino acids: CATRTLVGDTQYF. CDR3 coding DNA: TGTGCCACCAGGACATTAGTGGGAGATACGCAGTATTTT.

The J gene is TRBJ1-1, the V gene TRBV29-1; 8 bases fit TRBD1. The germline V gene encodes CDR1 SQVTM and CDR2 ANQGSEA. After removal of 7 bases from V and 5 bases from J, the junction contained 9 bases not matched to a gene. CDR3 length: 13 residues. CDR3 residues: CSASQGAGTEAFF. The DNA of the CDR3 is TGCAGCGCGAGCCAGGGGGCTGGGACTGAAGCTTTCTTT.

This clone turned up a few times. Germline and junction disagree at one end, which may indicate a read error. The V and J genes are TRBV7-7 and TRBJ1-5, with a tentative D call TRBD1 (5 bases). Germline CDR1 is SSHAT and CDR2 is FNYEAQ (reference sequence). The CDR3 consists of 20 residues. This CDR3 reads CASSFGVGLRRKFCNQPQHF. CDR3 coding DNA: TGTGCTAGCAGCTTTGGGGTGGGACTTAGGCGTAAGTTCTGCAATCAGCCCCAGCATTTT.

The genes are TRBV7-9 and TRBJ2-3; D might be TRBD2 (6 bases). This CDR3 has 13 amino acids. V gave up 8 bases and J gave up 2 bases, with 11 bases separating them. The V gene's germline CDR1 is SEHNR and CDR2 FQNEAQ (reference sequence). CDR3: CASEGTSTDTQYF. The CDR3 DNA reads as TGTGCCAGCGAGGGGACTTCCACAGATACGCAGTATTTT. The full variable domain, with the rest looked up from reference TRBV7-9 and TRBJ2-3, is DTGVSQNPRHKITKRGQNVTFRCDPISEHNRLYWYRQTLGQGPEFLTYFQNEAQLEKSRLLSDRFSAERPKGSFSTLEIQRTEQGDSAMYLCASEGTSTDTQYFGPGTRLTVL.

The CDR3 reads CASRRRTSSTDTQYF. CDR3 coding DNA: TGTGCCAGCAGGAGGAGGACCTCTAGCACAGATACGCAGTATTTT. This chain uses TRBV2 with TRBJ2-3; a weak D match, TRBD2 (5 bases). Germline-derived CDR1 and CDR2 are SNHLY and FYNNEI. V dropped 6 bases and J dropped 0 bases, with 13 bases sitting between them. There are 15 residues in the CDR3. Full variable domain (outside the CDR3, taken from reference TRBV2 and TRBJ2-3): EPEVTQTPSHQVTQMGQEVILRCVPISNHLYFYWYRQILGQKVEFLVSFYNNEISEKSEIFDDQFSVERPDGSNFTLKIRSTKLEDSAMYFCASRRRTSSTDTQYFGPGTRLTVL.

V is TRBV4-3 and J is TRBJ2-7; 8 nucleotides match TRBD2. This CDR3 comprises 14 residues. The germline gives CDR1 LGHNA, CDR2 YSLEER. Trimming at V came to 5 bases and at J to 0 bases, leaving 3 bases not matched to a gene. The CDR3 sequence is CASSASGSSYEQYF. For the CDR3, the DNA is TGCGCCAGCAGCGCTAGCGGGTCCTCCTACGAGCAGTACTTC.

The chain is built from TRBV21-1 and TRBJ1-5; TRBD1, as called in the table, went unchecked against the DNA. TRBV21-1 is recorded as a pseudogene. This CDR3 comprises 15 residues. CDR3 residues: CASSETGSFNQPQHF. DNA for the CDR3: TGTGCCAGCAGTGAAACAGGGTCGTTCAATCAGCCCCAGCATTTT.

Only one count was recorded for this clone. The V and J genes are TRBV27 and TRBJ2-1; maybe TRBD2 (6 bases). The CDR3 runs 20 residues. Trimming left V 3 bases short and J 2 bases short, with 26 bases between. Germline V CDR1 and CDR2: MNHEY, SMNVEV (reference sequence). The CDR3 region has the DNA TGTGCCAGCAGTTTTTCCGGCGGACTAACGAGGGGAAGCGCCTACAATGAGCAGTTCTTC. Its translation is CASSFSGGLTRGSAYNEQFF.

This clone has just one count. The CDR3 sequence is CAWSSGDAYGYTF. The CDR3 DNA follows: TGTGCCTGGAGTTCCGGGGATGCCTATGGCTACACCTTC. This sequence joins TRBV30 and TRBJ1-2; D gene ambiguous. The V gene lost 2 bases and the J gene lost 4 bases, with 11 bases spanning the gap. This CDR3 has 13 residues. Germline V gives CDR1 GTSNPN, CDR2 SVGIG (reference sequence).

J is TRBJ1-5 and V is TRBV12-3 or TRBV12-4; D gene uncertain. Trimming removed 0 bases at V and 5 bases at J, with 5 bases between. This CDR3 region has 13 residues. The CDR3 nucleotides are TGTGCCAGCAGTTTAGCCACTCATCAGCCCCAGCATTTT. Translation: CASSLATHQPQHF.

This clone appeared a single time. The rearrangement uses TRBV4-1 and TRBJ2-1; D ambiguous. The germline CDR1 and CDR2 sequences are MGHRA and YSYEKL. The CDR3 runs 16 residues. Trimming removed 2 bases at V and 0 bases at J, with 11 bases between. This chain's CDR3 is CASSQKGKGSYNEQFF. CDR3 nucleotide sequence: TGCGCCAGCAGCCAAAAAGGGAAGGGCTCCTACAATGAGCAGTTCTTC.

V is TRBV30 and J is TRBJ1-1; D gene uncertain. CDR3 length: 17 amino acids. CDR1 and CDR2 (germline): GTSNPN, SVGIG (reference sequence). V was clipped by 4 bases and J by 1 base, with 22 bases between them. The DNA of the CDR3 is TGTGCCTGGAAGGGTACTGAAGGTGTTCGGTCGAACACTGAAGCTTTCTTT. Amino acids: CAWKGTEGVRSNTEAFF.

The chain has TRBV5-1 and TRBJ2-3; unclear D gene. The CDR3 covers 11 residues. The germline V and J ends were trimmed by 2 bases and 6 bases, with 4 bases remaining between them. The germline V gene has CDR1 SGHRS and CDR2 YFSETQ. CDR3 region: CASSFFDTQYF. Here the CDR3 DNA reads TGCGCCAGCAGCTTTTTCGATACGCAGTATTTT.

This clone was counted once. The genes are TRBV18 and TRBJ2-5; TRBD2 agrees at 8 bases. The V segment lost 4 bases and the J segment 2 bases; nucleotides outside the gene matches: 0. This CDR3 comprises 13 residues. Germline V gives CDR1 KGHSH, CDR2 LQKENI. The CDR3, as DNA: TGTGCCAGCTCACGCGGGGGGCAAGAGACCCAGTACTTC. Translation gives CASSRGGQETQYF.

The chain uses TRBV11-1 and TRBJ1-1; D remains unclear. Looked up from germline, CDR1 is SGHAT and CDR2 is FQDESV (reference sequence). The CDR3 has 13 residues. V lost 2 bases and J lost 4, with 8 bases in between. The CDR3, as DNA: TGTGCCAGCAGCTTAAATACGGGCACTGAAGCTTTCTTT. Translating gives CASSLNTGTEAFF. The full variable domain, with the rest looked up from reference TRBV11-1 and TRBJ1-1, is EAEVAQSPRYKITEKSQAVAFWCDPISGHATLYWYRQILGQGPELLVQFQDESVVDDSQLPKDRFSAERLKGVDSTLKIQPAELGDSAMYLCASSLNTGTEAFFGQGTRLTVV.

The chain employs TRBV6-1 and TRBJ2-7; perhaps TRBD1 as D (6 bases). Between the trimmed V and J ends, which lost 4 bases and 2 bases, there was a span of 18 bases. Germline CDR1 MNHNS, CDR2 SASEGT. This CDR3 has 16 residues. The CDR3 DNA reads TGTGCCAGCAGTGGAGTAAGGGGGTCGACAGCCTACGAGCAGTACTTC. The encoded protein is CASSGVRGSTAYEQYF.

The rearrangement joins TRBV30 to TRBJ2-3; 8 bases are a match to TRBD2. The germline V gene encodes CDR1 GTSNPN and CDR2 SVGIG (reference sequence). The V segment lost 6 bases and the J segment 4 bases; nucleotides outside the gene matches: 3. This CDR3 contains 12 residues. The CDR3 DNA reads as TGTGCCTGCACGACTAGCGCAGATACGCAGTATTTT. This sequence encodes CACTTSADTQYF.

This chain links TRBV7-2 with TRBJ2-1; 9 bases are shared with TRBD2. Germline loops: CDR1 SGHTA, CDR2 FQGNSA. The V segment lost 5 bases and the J segment 2 bases; nucleotides outside the gene matches: 16. The CDR3 runs to 19 residues. CDR3 DNA: TGTGCCAGCAGCCTTCATCAACGCGGGAGGGTCCAGCCCTACAATGAGCAGTTCTTC. Translation gives CASSLHQRGRVQPYNEQFF.

The chain links TRBV6-2 or TRBV6-3 to TRBJ1-1; D not resolved. CDR3 length: 13 residues. The germline CDR1 and CDR2 sequences are MNHEY and SVGEGT. V lost 1 base and J 6 bases, leaving 9 bases between the germline ends. The CDR3 DNA reads as TGTGCCAGCAGTTACTACCAACTCGCTGAAGCTTTCTTT. Translated: CASSYYQLAEAFF.

This chain uses TRBV4-1 with TRBJ2-3, with 8 positions matching TRBD2. Losses at the gene ends were 7 bases for V and 4 bases for J; bases not matched to a gene: 10. The V gene's germline CDR1 is MGHRA and CDR2 YSYEKL. The CDR3 extends over 15 amino acids. The CDR3 region is CASTLGLAGSDTQYF. The CDR3 DNA is TGCGCCAGCACCCTGGGGCTAGCGGGTTCAGATACGCAGTATTTT.

The V and J genes are TRBV27 and TRBJ1-6; D gene unclear. CDR3 size: 14 residues. V was shortened by 6 bases and J by 2 bases, with 8 bases between the two germline ends. Germline V gene lookup returns CDR1 MNHEY and CDR2 SMNVEV (reference sequence). Written as DNA, the CDR3 is TGTGCCAGCAGGCGACACCCCTATAATTCACCCCTCCACTTT. Translating gives CASRRHPYNSPLHF.